The 11 T cell receptor beta chains given below trace back to one sample, sequenced in a study of shared clonotypes between healthy human individuals. The protocol was immunoSEQ multiplex PCR, while the TCRdb copy is restricted to in-frame clones and leaves out a portion. The table has some 2.3 million clones, 85% to 95% seen once. Material for sequencing was naive CD4+ T cells from PBMCs. Subset meaning: CD45RA+ positively selected. All receptors come from a man younger than 35 in good health. Some clones in this sample may be carry-over from other donors' samples.

This chain connects TRBV9 to TRBJ2-7; D gene unclear. CDR3 length: 11 residues. Germline assignment: CDR1 SGDLS and CDR2 YYNGEE. Trimming removed 7 bases from V and 3 bases from J, with 8 bases in between. CDR3 nucleotide sequence: TGTGCCAGCGGGCGAAACTACGAGCAGTACTTC. This gives the protein CASGRNYEQYF.

The chain uses TRBV7-2 and TRBJ2-1; 10 bases fit TRBD1. This CDR3 comprises 15 residues. V lost 4 bases, J lost 5 bases, and 5 bases stayed unmatched. Germline CDR1 and CDR2: SGHTA and FQGNSA. The CDR3 loop is CASSSDRGLHNEQFF. CDR3 nucleotides: TGTGCCAGCAGCTCCGACAGGGGGCTCCACAATGAGCAGTTCTTC.

V gene TRBV11-3 combines with J gene TRBJ1-3, with 9 bases matching TRBD1. CDR1 is SGHNT and CDR2 is YENEEA in the germline V gene. The CDR3 length is 15 residues. V was pared by 5 bases and J by 4 bases, with 6 bases of the junction left unmatched. CDR3 sequence (DNA): TGTGCCAGCAGCCCAGGGACAGGGAGAGGAAACACCATATATTTT. This sequence encodes CASSPGTGRGNTIYF.

The chain has TRBV6-5 and TRBJ1-5; perhaps TRBD1 as D (5 bases). This CDR3 spans 14 amino acids. The ends were cut back, 5 bases at V and 5 bases at J, with 13 bases in the middle. CDR1 and CDR2 from the germline V gene are MNHEY and SVGAGI. The CDR3 reads CASSRGGSDQPQHF. The CDR3, as DNA: TGTGCCAGCAGTAGGGGAGGCAGCGATCAGCCCCAGCATTTT.

This chain connects TRBV29-1 to TRBJ2-1, with a tentative D call TRBD2 (6 bases). Trimming took 4 bases from V and 6 from J, leaving 13 bases between them. This CDR3 spans 13 amino acids. Germline loops: CDR1 SQVTM, CDR2 ANQGSEA. CDR3 sequence (DNA): TGCAGCGTTGCCGGGAGACTGAGCAATGAGCAGTTCTTC. It translates to CSVAGRLSNEQFF.

The rearrangement joins TRBV5-4 to TRBJ2-3; D assignment may be TRBD1 or TRBD2 (5 bases each). Germline CDR1 reads SGHNT; CDR2 reads YYREEE (reference sequence). Trimming shortened V by 2 bases and J by 0 bases, and 19 bases separated the two germline ends. The CDR3 has 18 amino acids. In nucleotides, the CDR3 is TGTGCCAGCAGCTTCTCCATAACCACGGGACCAAGCACAGATACGCAGTATTTT. Its protein is CASSFSITTGPSTDTQYF. Looking up the rest from reference TRBV5-4 and TRBJ2-3 gives the full variable domain: ETGVTQSPTHLIKTRGQQVTLRCSSQSGHNTVSWYQQALGQGPQFIFQYYREEENGRGNFPPRFSGLQFPNYSSELNVNALELDDSALYLCASSFSITTGPSTDTQYFGPGTRLTVL.

This clone appeared a few times. The rearrangement links TRBV14 to TRBJ1-1, with 7 bases lining up with TRBD1. Germline lookup yields CDR1 SGHDN and CDR2 FVKESK. The CDR3 covers 14 residues. Trimming removed 4 bases from V and 1 base from J; junction bases left unmatched: 3. The CDR3 DNA reads TGTGCCAGCAGCCGACAGGGATGGAACACTGAAGCTTTCTTT. Protein sequence: CASSRQGWNTEAFF.

This clone was counted only a few times. The genes are TRBV30 and TRBJ1-5, with 8 nucleotides matching TRBD1. Germline loops: CDR1 GTSNPN, CDR2 SVGIG (reference sequence). The CDR3 length is 14 residues. With 2 bases clipped from V and 2 bases from J, the junction kept 2 bases outside the gene matches. As DNA, the CDR3 is TGTGCCTGGAGTAAGGACAGGGGCAATCAGCCCCAGCATTTT. Encoded protein: CAWSKDRGNQPQHF.

The V and J genes are TRBV5-1 and TRBJ1-1; no clear D. V lost 0 bases, J lost 7 bases, and 10 bases lay in between. Germline CDR1 reads SGHRS; CDR2 reads YFSETQ. There are 13 residues in the CDR3. The CDR3 loop is CASSLDSWVEAFF. CDR3 DNA: TGCGCCAGCAGCTTGGACAGTTGGGTTGAAGCTTTCTTT.

The V call is TRBV4-1, the J call TRBJ2-1; D possibly uses TRBD1 or TRBD2 (6 bases each). The germline V and J ends were trimmed by 4 bases and 1 base, with 17 bases remaining between them. The CDR3 is made up of 17 amino acids. Germline V gene data show CDR1 as MGHRA and CDR2 as YSYEKL. CDR3 coding DNA: TGCGCCAGCAGCCCGGAGGGTGGGACACTATCCTACAATGAGCAGTTCTTC. Its translation: CASSPEGGTLSYNEQFF.

The chain combines TRBV7-9 with TRBJ1-1; D call uncertain. CDR1 SEHNR and CDR2 FQNEAQ come from the germline V gene (reference sequence). Trimming took 5 bases from V and 10 from J, leaving 14 bases between them. This CDR3 is 12 amino acids long. The CDR3: CASSPPSRVAFF. In DNA form, the CDR3 reads TGTGCCAGCAGCCCTCCGTCCAGAGTAGCTTTCTTT. The full variable domain, its missing parts supplied by reference TRBV7-9 and TRBJ1-1, is DTGVSQNPRHKITKRGQNVTFRCDPISEHNRLYWYRQTLGQGPEFLTYFQNEAQLEKSRLLSDRFSAERPKGSFSTLEIQRTEQGDSAMYLCASSPPSRVAFFGQGTRLTVV.